This T cell receptor (beta chain) was identified in a study of cytotoxic CD8 clonotypes in ibrutinib-treated CLL. Study information: Among responders, 24 were partial and 2 complete; after median approximately 62 months, 14 stayed remitted and 12 progressed.

With respect to this clone: The target antigen is unknown.

Germline values: CDR1 SGHDT, CDR2 YYEEEE. This CDR3 is 14 amino acids long. The V and J ends lost 2 bases and 7 bases respectively, with 13 bases between them. Libraries were prepared by immunoSEQ multiplex PCR; TCRdb keeps only in-frame clonotypes and omits some of them. The sample has roughly 200,000 clones, just under 80% seen once. Regarding the study as a whole: Sustained-remission and progressing patients had different sampling times. Age-matched healthy donor levels were exceeded by baseline clonality, which tracked circulating CD8+ T-cell counts.

This sequence originates from a human donor with chronic lymphocytic leukemia. Sequences were derived from PBMCs, sampled after 12 months of ibrutinib treatment. The chain is built from TRBV5-6 and TRBJ1-5; TRBD1 is a possible D gene (5 bases). The CDR3 DNA follows: TGTGCCAGCAGCTTTTTTGCCGGGGGGCAGCCCCAGCATTTT. Translation gives CASSFFAGGQPQHF.